This T cell receptor (beta chain) stems from a study of OX40 agonist ivuxolimab in advanced cancers. Study in general: At 0.01 to 10 mg/kg, ivuxolimab was administered intravenously to patients every 2 weeks. Melanoma, hepatocellular carcinoma, head and neck or renal cell cancer occurred in dose-escalation patients.

Produced via immunoSEQ multiplex PCR; TCRdb's table is partial and in-frame only. The sample carries tens of thousands of clones, approximately 79% recorded once. This clone has only a few counts. The CDR3 covers 13 residues. The V gene lost 3 bases and the J gene lost 7 bases, with 10 bases spanning the gap. In germline, CDR1 is SGHNT, CDR2 YYREEE (reference sequence). The V and J genes are TRBV5-4 and TRBJ2-2, with a tentative D call TRBD2 (5 bases). The sample consisted of CD4+ or CD8+ T cells sorted from blood, taken in a trial of the OX40 agonist ivuxolimab. This clonotype originated in an adult with an advanced solid tumor such as melanoma, head and neck, liver or kidney cancer. CDR3 in amino acids: CASSSVDYGELFF. In DNA form, the CDR3 reads TGTGCCAGCAGCTCCGTCGACTACGGGGAGCTGTTTTTT. The whole variable domain, filled in from reference TRBV5-4 and TRBJ2-2, reads ETGVTQSPTHLIKTRGQQVTLRCSSQSGHNTVSWYQQALGQGPQFIFQYYREEENGRGNFPPRFSGLQFPNYSSELNVNALELDDSALYLCASSSVDYGELFFGEGSRLTVL.